This entry lists 14 T cell receptor beta chains sequenced from one sample in a study of preoperative IRX-2 immunotherapy in early breast cancer. Method: immunoSEQ multiplex PCR; TCRdb's copy keeps in-frame clones and lacks some. Among under 35,000 clones, 82% were seen once, and the ten largest hold about 3.3%. Treatment specified: preoperative locoregional IRX-2 cytokine immunotherapy. The sample was taken from a patient treated with IRX-2 immunotherapy. The receptors originated from a human donor with breast cancer.

The chain employs TRBV10-3 and TRBJ2-3; D is possibly TRBD2 (6 bases). This CDR3 region has 15 residues. Per germline, CDR1 ENHRY and CDR2 SYGVKD. V was cut by 10 bases and J by 6 bases, with 23 bases left in between. The CDR3 sequence is CATKDWEREWDTQYF. The CDR3 bases are TGTGCCACTAAAGACTGGGAACGGGAGTGGGATACGCAGTATTTT.

V is TRBV18 and J is TRBJ1-5; 7 nucleotides agree with TRBD1. From germline, CDR1 is KGHSH and CDR2 LQKENI. The CDR3 has 18 residues. After removal of 6 bases from V and 1 base from J, the junction contained 15 bases not matched to a gene. The CDR3 loop reads CASSPLPTGVRSNQPQHF. DNA of the CDR3: TGTGCCAGCTCCCCCTTACCTACAGGGGTACGGAGCAATCAGCCCCAGCATTTT.

The V call is TRBV15, the J call TRBJ2-7, with D tentatively TRBD2 (5 bases). Between the trimmed V and J ends, which lost 0 bases and 3 bases, there was a span of 12 bases. Germline V CDR1 and CDR2: LNHNV, YYDKDF (reference sequence). The CDR3 covers 15 residues. CDR3 region: CATSRDLTSGYEQYF. The CDR3 DNA follows: TGTGCCACCAGCAGAGACTTGACAAGCGGCTACGAGCAGTACTTC.

This sequence joins TRBV11-3 and TRBJ1-4; the D gene is possibly TRBD1 (6 bases). Between the trimmed V and J ends, which lost 4 bases and 10 bases, there was a span of 16 bases. The CDR3 is 14 residues long. Germline lookup yields CDR1 SGHNT and CDR2 YENEEA. For the CDR3, the DNA is TGTGCCAGCAGCTCGGACAGAGCGTCTGTAAAACTGTTTTTT. It yields the protein CASSSDRASVKLFF.

The chain employs TRBV5-1 and TRBJ2-7; TRBD2 agrees at 8 bases. Germline V CDR1 and CDR2: SGHRS, YFSETQ. This CDR3 spans 14 amino acids. V was clipped by 4 bases and J by 3 bases; unmatched bases: 6. CDR3 sequence (DNA): TGCGCCAGCAGCCGACTGACTAGCGTCTACGAGCAGTACTTC. Its protein is CASSRLTSVYEQYF.

The chain employs TRBV18 and TRBJ1-5; D may be TRBD1 (5 bases). Deletions cut 3 bases from V and 4 bases from J, with 22 bases between. There are 18 residues in the CDR3. CDR1 KGHSH and CDR2 LQKENI come from the germline V gene. The CDR3 spells CASSPSSPVWGVNQPQHF. The DNA for the CDR3 is TGTGCCAGCTCACCCTCCTCACCGGTGTGGGGGGTGAATCAGCCCCAGCATTTT. Variable domain in full (rest from reference TRBV18 and TRBJ1-5): NAGVMQNPRHLVRRRGQEARLRCSPMKGHSHVYWYRQLPEEGLKFMVYLQKENIIDESGMPKERFSAEFPKEGPSILRIQQVVRGDSAAYFCASSPSSPVWGVNQPQHFGDGTRLSIL.

This clone was detected only a few times. The chain joins TRBV19 to TRBJ1-4; D gene unclear. Deletions cut 9 bases from V and 5 bases from J, with 19 bases between. This CDR3 spans 15 amino acids. Germline CDR1 and CDR2: LNHDA and SQIVND (reference sequence). The CDR3: CASQNNPLGNEKLFF. The CDR3 DNA reads as TGTGCCAGCCAAAACAATCCCCTGGGGAATGAAAAACTGTTTTTT.

The chain has TRBV10-3 and TRBJ2-5; 11 positions agree with TRBD1. The V and J ends lost 0 bases and 5 bases, in that order; junction bases with no gene match: 2. Germline loops: CDR1 ENHRY, CDR2 SYGVKD. CDR3 length: 15 amino acids. CDR3 sequence reads: CAISESRTGGETQYF. Here the CDR3 DNA reads TGTGCCATCAGTGAGTCGCGGACAGGGGGCGAGACCCAGTACTTC.

This clone was picked up one time. The V and J genes are TRBV5-1 and TRBJ2-2, with TRBD2 matching 8 bases. The CDR3 runs 15 residues. V lost 5 bases and J lost 0; bases outside the gene matches: 3. The germline V gene has CDR1 SGHRS and CDR2 YFSETQ. The CDR3 sequence: CASSGRGANTGELFF. The CDR3, as DNA: TGCGCCAGCAGTGGGCGGGGGGCGAACACCGGGGAGCTGTTTTTT.

The V gene is TRBV6-8, the J gene TRBJ1-4; unclear D gene. The CDR3 totals 13 residues. Germline V gene lookup returns CDR1 MNHGY and CDR2 SAAAGT. V lost 2 bases and J lost 4, with 5 bases in between. The CDR3 reads CASSYRHNEKLFF. The DNA of the CDR3 is TGTGCCAGCAGTTACAGACATAATGAAAAACTGTTTTTT.

The genes are TRBV5-1 and TRBJ2-5; 9 bases align to TRBD2. Germline V CDR1 and CDR2: SGHRS, YFSETQ. J lost 5 bases, V lost 5 bases, and 10 bases had no gene match. The CDR3 is 15 amino acids. The CDR3: CASRPIAGAPETQYF. The CDR3 DNA reads TGCGCCAGCAGACCCATAGCGGGAGCTCCTGAGACCCAGTACTTC.

The CDR3 here is CASSRGDTYEQYF. CDR3 DNA: TGTGCCAGCAGTAGGGGGGACACCTACGAGCAGTACTTC. The J gene is TRBJ2-7, the V gene TRBV6-8, with D perhaps matching TRBD1 or TRBD2 (6 bases each). This CDR3 has 13 amino acids. Germline V gene lookup returns CDR1 MNHGY and CDR2 SAAAGT. The germline V and J ends were trimmed by 5 bases and 2 bases, with 10 bases remaining between them.

This chain uses TRBV7-7 with TRBJ1-1, with D unclear. The CDR3 consists of 14 residues. Germline-derived CDR1 and CDR2 are SSHAT and FNYEAQ (reference sequence). V was trimmed by 1 base and J by 1 base, leaving 7 bases between them. The CDR3 protein is CASSLVWGNTEAFF. The CDR3 DNA reads as TGTGCCAGCAGCTTAGTTTGGGGGAACACTGAAGCTTTCTTT.

The rearrangement joins TRBV18 to TRBJ1-2; perhaps TRBD1 as D (5 bases). This CDR3 has 13 amino acids. Trimming removed 4 bases from V and 6 bases from J, with 12 bases in between. Germline assignment: CDR1 KGHSH and CDR2 LQKENI. The CDR3 reads CASSLSGEDGYTF. The CDR3 nucleotides read TGTGCCAGCTCACTATCGGGGGAGGATGGCTACACCTTC.